The 32 T cell receptor beta chains below come from one sample, sequenced in a study of blood T cell repertoires in COVID-19. Measured with immunoSEQ multiplex PCR; TCRdb has only the in-frame clones, and not every one. The table has 150,000 to 200,000 clones, approximately 84% seen once; the top ten hold around 7.7%. Sequences were obtained from peripheral blood. The receptor source for this set is a man aged 35-49 years who had recovered from COVID-19.

The rearrangement joins TRBV24-1 to TRBJ2-1, with D possibly TRBD1 on 6 matching bases. Deletions cut 2 bases from V and 5 bases from J, with 18 bases between. Germline CDR1 KGHDR, CDR2 SFDVKD. This CDR3 region has 17 residues. CDR3 amino acids: CATSDYNTGLGDNEQFF. The CDR3 coding sequence is TGTGCCACCAGTGATTATAATACAGGGCTTGGTGACAATGAGCAGTTCTTC.

V usage is TRBV5-6 and J usage is TRBJ2-7; TRBD1 agrees at 8 bases. The CDR3 runs to 15 residues. Germline CDR1 reads SGHDT; CDR2 reads YYEEEE. V shed 4 bases, J shed 3 bases, and the junction held 9 bases outside the gene matches. Here the CDR3 reads CASSGRDRSIYEQYF. For the CDR3, the DNA is TGTGCCAGCAGCGGCCGGGACAGGAGTATCTACGAGCAGTACTTC.

J is TRBJ2-7 and V is TRBV6-5, with 7 bases that match TRBD2. CDR1 and CDR2 (germline): MNHEY, SVGAGI. J was trimmed by 5 bases and V by 2 bases; bases with no gene match: 9. The CDR3 has 15 residues. The CDR3 DNA follows: TGTGCCAGCAGTTACGCGGGGCTAGCGGCGCACGAGCAGTACTTC. Translating gives CASSYAGLAAHEQYF.

This chain connects TRBV12-1 to TRBJ2-7; the DNA was not compared with TRBD2, the D call given in the table. TRBV12-1 is labeled a pseudogene. This CDR3 is 13 amino acids long. In DNA, the CDR3 is TGTGCCAGCAGGTCCCTAAGTCTCTACGAGCAGTACTTC. Translating gives CASRSLSLYEQYF.

The chain joins TRBV27 to TRBJ2-7, with 9 bases lining up with TRBD2. V shed 2 bases and J 3 bases; nucleotides not matched to a gene: 8. CDR1 MNHEY and CDR2 SMNVEV come from the germline V gene (reference sequence). The CDR3 sequence is 16 residues long. The CDR3 loop reads CASSLKLAGSVYEQYF. Written as DNA, the CDR3 is TGTGCCAGCAGTTTAAAACTAGCGGGTAGTGTCTACGAGCAGTACTTC.

The V gene is TRBV11-3, the J gene TRBJ2-1; 8 positions match TRBD2. V was pared by 5 bases and J by 6 bases, with 9 bases of the junction left unmatched. CDR1 and CDR2 (germline): SGHNT, YENEEA. The CDR3 length is 15 residues. Here the CDR3 reads CASSPAGGLFNEQFF. The CDR3 DNA sequence: TGTGCCAGCAGCCCCGCGGGGGGTCTCTTCAATGAGCAGTTCTTC. Full variable domain (missing parts from reference TRBV11-3 and TRBJ2-1): EAGVVQSPRYKIIEKKQPVAFWCNPISGHNTLYWYLQNLGQGPELLIRYENEEAVDDSQLPKDRFSAERLKGVDSTLKIQPAELGDSAVYLCASSPAGGLFNEQFFGPGTRLTVL.

This chain connects TRBV10-3 to TRBJ2-1; D gene ambiguous. The V end lost 6 bases, the J end lost 7 bases, and 10 bases lay between the germline ends. CDR1 and CDR2 from the germline V gene are ENHRY and SYGVKD. This CDR3 has 12 amino acids. The CDR3 DNA reads as TGTGCCATCAGAATGACGCGGAATGAGCAGTTCTTC. Encoded protein: CAIRMTRNEQFF.

Only one count was recorded for this clone. The chain couples TRBV10-3 to TRBJ2-7, with 12 positions matching TRBD2. Germline assignment: CDR1 ENHRY and CDR2 SYGVKD. Trimming took 7 bases from V and 4 from J; bases not matched to a gene: 8. There are 15 residues in the CDR3. The CDR3 reads CAIKASGRATYEQYF. In DNA form, the CDR3 reads TGTGCCATCAAGGCTAGCGGGAGGGCAACTTACGAGCAGTACTTC.

The chain joins TRBV2 to TRBJ1-2, with unresolved D. CDR1 and CDR2 (germline): SNHLY, FYNNEI. The CDR3 covers 13 residues. V was shortened by 1 base and J by 4 bases, with 7 bases between the two germline ends. Here the CDR3 DNA reads TGTGCCAGCAGTGAAGGCATTAGCTATGGCTACACCTTC. Its translation: CASSEGISYGYTF. Full variable domain (remainder filled in from reference TRBV2 and TRBJ1-2): EPEVTQTPSHQVTQMGQEVILRCVPISNHLYFYWYRQILGQKVEFLVSFYNNEISEKSEIFDDQFSVERPDGSNFTLKIRSTKLEDSAMYFCASSEGISYGYTFGSGTRLTVV.

The gene calls are TRBV5-4 and TRBJ2-5; 8 bases agree with TRBD1. The trim removed 4 bases at V and 7 bases at J, leaving 6 bases unmatched. The CDR3 has 13 residues. The V gene's germline CDR1 is SGHNT and CDR2 YYREEE (reference sequence). The CDR3 is CASSTRGLWTQYF. For the CDR3, the DNA is TGTGCCAGCAGCACCAGGGGGCTTTGGACCCAGTACTTC. Full variable domain (missing parts from reference TRBV5-4 and TRBJ2-5): ETGVTQSPTHLIKTRGQQVTLRCSSQSGHNTVSWYQQALGQGPQFIFQYYREEENGRGNFPPRFSGLQFPNYSSELNVNALELDDSALYLCASSTRGLWTQYFGPGTRLLVL.

The V and J genes are TRBV5-1 and TRBJ2-5; D not certain. Trimming left V 1 base short and J 2 bases short, with 3 bases between. The CDR3 runs 12 residues. CDR1 and CDR2 (germline): SGHRS, YFSETQ. As DNA, the CDR3 is TGCGCCAGCAGCTTGTATCAAGAGACCCAGTACTTC. Its translation: CASSLYQETQYF.

This chain connects TRBV29-1 to TRBJ2-7; a weak D match, TRBD1 (6 bases). Looked up from germline, CDR1 is SQVTM and CDR2 is ANQGSEA. The CDR3 length is 14 residues. Trimming stripped 7 bases from V and 0 bases from J, with 16 bases between. This chain's CDR3 is CSADRTVSSYEQYF. CDR3 in DNA: TGCAGCGCCGACAGGACAGTCAGCTCCTACGAGCAGTACTTC.

The rearrangement joins TRBV7-6 to TRBJ2-3; D unclear. CDR1 is SGHVS and CDR2 is FNYEAQ in the germline V gene. V shed 5 bases and J shed 4 bases, with 10 bases lying between them. CDR3 length: 13 residues. For the CDR3, the DNA is TGTGCCAGCAGCCCCTCAGTTTCAGATACGCAGTATTTT. Its protein is CASSPSVSDTQYF. Variable domain in full (rest from reference TRBV7-6 and TRBJ2-3): GAGVSQSPRYKVTKRGQDVALRCDPISGHVSLYWYRQALGQGPEFLTYFNYEAQQDKSGLPNDRFSAERPEGSISTLTIQRTEQRDSAMYRCASSPSVSDTQYFGPGTRLTVL.

The chain combines TRBV11-3 with TRBJ2-7; tentative D call: TRBD1 (5 bases). Germline values: CDR1 SGHNT, CDR2 YENEEA. This CDR3 contains 14 residues. V was trimmed by 6 bases and J by 2 bases, leaving 14 bases between them. Written as DNA, the CDR3 is TGTGCCAGCAGTCTTCGGACACCCCCCTACGAGCAGTACTTC. Protein product: CASSLRTPPYEQYF.

This clone was seen a single time. This CDR3 reads CAWPTGNTIYF. The CDR3 coding sequence is TGTGCCTGGCCCACTGGAAACACCATATATTTT. This chain joins TRBV30 and TRBJ1-3; no clear D gene. The CDR3 runs 11 residues. Germline V CDR1 and CDR2: GTSNPN, SVGIG (reference sequence). With 5 bases removed from V and 2 bases from J, the gap between germline ends came to 4 bases.

The rearrangement uses TRBV14 and TRBJ2-2; D is uncertain. The germline gives CDR1 SGHDN, CDR2 FVKESK. Between the trimmed V and J ends, which lost 0 bases and 0 bases, there was a span of 8 bases. This CDR3 is 16 amino acids long. The CDR3 region has the DNA TGTGCCAGCAGCCAAGAGCTACAGACGAACACCGGGGAGCTGTTTTTT. Translating it yields CASSQELQTNTGELFF. Full variable domain (outside the CDR3, taken from reference TRBV14 and TRBJ2-2): EAGVTQFPSHSVIEKGQTVTLRCDPISGHDNLYWYRRVMGKEIKFLLHFVKESKQDESGMPNNRFLAERTGGTYSTLKVQPAELEDSGVYFCASSQELQTNTGELFFGEGSRLTVL.

The V and J genes are TRBV20-1 and TRBJ2-1, with 7 bases fitting TRBD1. V dropped 3 bases and J dropped 2; count of bases not matched to a gene: 7. This CDR3 is built from 15 residues. The V gene's germline CDR1 is DFQATT and CDR2 SNEGSKA (reference sequence). The CDR3 nucleotides read TGCAGTGCTAGTCGGCGTGACAGGGCCTACAATGAGCAGTTCTTC. Residues: CSASRRDRAYNEQFF.

This chain uses TRBV6-6 with TRBJ1-5, with 7 nucleotides matching TRBD1. In germline, CDR1 is MNHNY, CDR2 SVGAGI (reference sequence). This CDR3 is built from 16 residues. The junction had 8 bases not matched to a gene; V was cut back by 6 bases and J by 0 bases. The CDR3 loop reads CASSLGTANSNQPQHF. The CDR3 nucleotides read TGTGCCAGCAGCCTCGGGACAGCGAATAGCAATCAGCCCCAGCATTTT.

V usage is TRBV7-9 and J usage is TRBJ2-5; possibly TRBD2 for D (5 bases). The CDR3 covers 13 residues. Deletions cut 4 bases from V and 4 bases from J, with 10 bases between. Germline CDR1 reads SEHNR; CDR2 reads FQNEAQ (reference sequence). CDR3 amino acids: CASSSERSETQYF. The CDR3 DNA reads TGTGCCAGCAGCTCGGAGCGGTCAGAGACCCAGTACTTC.

The gene calls are TRBV15 and TRBJ2-2, with TRBD1 matching over 10 bases. Germline CDR1 and CDR2: LNHNV and YYDKDF (reference sequence). The CDR3 contains 16 residues. J gave up 2 bases and V 5 bases, and 5 bases lay outside the gene matches. This chain's CDR3 is CATSGRTGGNTGELFF. The CDR3 nucleotides are TGTGCCACCAGCGGAAGGACAGGGGGTAACACCGGGGAGCTGTTTTTT.

The rearrangement links TRBV19 to TRBJ2-1; 8 positions match TRBD2. This CDR3 spans 16 amino acids. Germline V gives CDR1 LNHDA, CDR2 SQIVND (reference sequence). The V gene end was trimmed by 4 bases and the J gene end by 4 bases; junction bases not matched to a gene: 9. For the CDR3, the DNA is TGTGCCAGTAGTACCAAGCGGGAGAGCAGGTACAATGAGCAGTTCTTC. It yields the protein CASSTKRESRYNEQFF.

This sequence joins TRBV5-1 and TRBJ2-5, with 7 positions matching TRBD2. The CDR3 extends over 13 amino acids. With 4 bases clipped from V and 5 bases from J, the junction kept 5 bases outside the gene matches. Germline V gene data show CDR1 as SGHRS and CDR2 as YFSETQ. CDR3 nucleotides: TGCGCCAGCAGCCCCAGCGGGGCGGAGACCCAGTACTTC. This codes for CASSPSGAETQYF.

V gene TRBV5-6 combines with J gene TRBJ1-4; 7 bases are a match to TRBD1. There are 17 residues in the CDR3. Germline loops: CDR1 SGHDT, CDR2 YYEEEE. V dropped 0 bases and J dropped 1; count of bases not matched to a gene: 6. CDR3 protein: CASSLDQAGGTNEKLFF. CDR3 coding DNA: TGTGCCAGCAGCTTGGATCAGGCAGGGGGAACTAATGAAAAACTGTTTTTT.

The chain uses TRBV7-9 and TRBJ1-3; D possibly corresponds to TRBD1 (5 bases). Trimming removed 2 bases at V and 6 bases at J, with 23 bases between. The CDR3 extends over 18 amino acids. Germline loops: CDR1 SEHNR, CDR2 FQNEAQ (reference sequence). Here the CDR3 reads CASSLLGRAQNRQNTIYF. The CDR3 DNA sequence: TGTGCCAGCAGCTTATTGGGCAGGGCGCAAAACCGACAAAACACCATATATTTT.

The rearrangement uses TRBV25-1 and TRBJ1-4; no clear D gene. Deletions cut 2 bases from V and 4 bases from J, with 8 bases between. The CDR3 covers 14 residues. Germline CDR1 reads MGHDK; CDR2 reads SYGVNS. The DNA of the CDR3 is TGTGCCAGCAGTGAAACAGACCTTAATGAAAAACTGTTTTTT. Translating it yields CASSETDLNEKLFF.

The V gene is TRBV30, the J gene TRBJ2-3; 9 bases are shared with TRBD1. Germline-derived CDR1 and CDR2 are GTSNPN and SVGIG (reference sequence). J was trimmed by 2 bases and V by 6 bases; bases with no gene match: 6. The CDR3 sequence is 14 residues long. The CDR3 DNA reads as TGTGCCTGTCAGCGGGACAGGGCCACAGATACGCAGTATTTT. It is translated as CACQRDRATDTQYF.

This clone was counted a single time. V is TRBV7-3 and J is TRBJ2-7, with TRBD2 identical over 11 bases. The CDR3 spans 15 residues. Trimming at V came to 5 bases and at J to 2 bases, leaving 5 bases not matched to a gene. Germline V gene data show CDR1 as SGHTA and CDR2 as FQGTGA. CDR3 residues: CASSPGTSGTYEQYF. The DNA for the CDR3 is TGTGCCAGCAGCCCGGGGACTAGCGGCACCTACGAGCAGTACTTC. Using reference TRBV7-3 and TRBJ2-7 for the parts outside the CDR3, the full variable domain is GAGVSQTPSNKVTEKGKYVELRCDPISGHTALYWYRQSLGQGPEFLIYFQGTGAADDSGLPNDRFFAVRPEGSVSTLKIQRTERGDSAVYLCASSPGTSGTYEQYFGPGTRLTVT.

This clone was seen once. The J gene is TRBJ1-1, the V gene TRBV5-4, with D hard to call. Germline loops: CDR1 SGHNT, CDR2 YYREEE (reference sequence). The CDR3 loop spans 14 amino acids. The CDR3 spells CALKSGGSNTEAFF. The CDR3 DNA reads as TGTGCTCTTAAAAGCGGCGGTTCGAACACTGAAGCTTTCTTT.

V gene TRBV10-3 combines with J gene TRBJ1-5; unclear D gene. CDR3 size: 12 residues. The V gene's germline CDR1 is ENHRY and CDR2 SYGVKD. V lost 2 bases to trimming and J lost 6 bases, with 5 bases between them. The CDR3 loop reads CAISEPSQPQHF. The CDR3 region has the DNA TGTGCCATCAGTGAGCCCAGTCAGCCCCAGCATTTT.

This chain joins TRBV18 and TRBJ2-7; 10 bases fit TRBD1. Trimming at V came to 3 bases and at J to 7 bases, leaving 6 bases not matched to a gene. Germline assignment: CDR1 KGHSH and CDR2 LQKENI. The CDR3 covers 14 residues. CDR3 DNA: TGTGCCAGCTCACCCGGGACAGGGGCTGGAGAGCAGTACTTC. As protein: CASSPGTGAGEQYF.

The gene calls are TRBV2 and TRBJ1-2; perhaps TRBD1 as D (6 bases). Germline assignment: CDR1 SNHLY and CDR2 FYNNEI. The V end lost 10 bases, the J end lost 2 bases, and 14 bases lay between the germline ends. CDR3 length: 13 residues. CDR3 region: CATRDTANYGYTF. CDR3 bases: TGTGCCACCCGGGACACTGCAAACTATGGCTACACCTTC.

The chain uses TRBV25-1 and TRBJ2-1, with 9 positions matching TRBD2. J lost 2 bases, V lost 1 base, and 3 bases had no gene match. The V gene's germline CDR1 is MGHDK and CDR2 SYGVNS. The CDR3 extends over 16 amino acids. In DNA form, the CDR3 reads TGTGCCAGCAGTGAATTGGGCGGGGGGGCCTACAATGAGCAGTTCTTC. It encodes CASSELGGGAYNEQFF.